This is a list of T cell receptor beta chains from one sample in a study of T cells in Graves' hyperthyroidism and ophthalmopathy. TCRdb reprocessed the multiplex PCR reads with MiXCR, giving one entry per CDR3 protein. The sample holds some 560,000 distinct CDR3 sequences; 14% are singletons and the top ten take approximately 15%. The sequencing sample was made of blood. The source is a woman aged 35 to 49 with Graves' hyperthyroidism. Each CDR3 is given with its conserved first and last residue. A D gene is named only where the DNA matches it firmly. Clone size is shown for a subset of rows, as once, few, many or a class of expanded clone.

CASSPPQAFSYEQYF,TGTGCCAGCAGCCCCCCACAGGCCTTCTCCTACGAGCAGTACTTC,-,TRBJ2-7,many,TRBV7-9
CASREFTYEQYF,TGTGCCAGCAGGGAGTTCACCTACGAGCAGTACTTC,-,TRBJ2-7,many,TRBV28
CASRDEGDNQPQHF,TGTGCCAGCAGGGATGAGGGGGACAATCAGCCCCAGCATTTT,-,TRBJ1-5,few,TRBV7-9
CASQQIMNTEAFF,TGTGCCAGCCAACAGATCATGAACACTGAAGCTTTCTTT,-,TRBJ1-1,many,TRBV6-1
CASRPRVGRGQETQYF,TGTGCCAGCAGACCCCGGGTGGGGCGAGGCCAAGAGACCCAGTACTTC,-,TRBJ2-5,many,TRBV12-3/TRBV12-4
CASSPRAGTEYNEQFF,TGTGCCAGCAGCCCGAGGGCCGGGACGGAGTACAATGAGCAGTTCTTC,-,TRBJ2-1,many,TRBV11-2
CASQTGDTGELFF,TGTGCCAGCCAGACAGGGGACACCGGGGAGCTGTTTTTT,TRBD1,TRBJ2-2,many,TRBV11-2
CAWNSVGSSGDTEAFF,TGTGCCTGGAACTCAGTCGGGTCATCGGGGGACACTGAAGCTTTCTTT,-,TRBJ1-1,many,TRBV30
CASSFLPSGISYERCF,TGTGCCAGCAGTTTTCTCCCTAGCGGGATCTCCTACGAGCGGTGCTTC,TRBD2,TRBJ2-7,few,TRBV28
CASSTRSPGMSEQYF,TGTGCCAGTAGTACGAGGTCCCCGGGAATGAGCGAGCAGTACTTC,-,TRBJ2-7,many,TRBV19
CASRSPLMGAEGTYNEQFF,TGTGCCAGCCGTTCACCGTTAATGGGGGCCGAGGGAACCTACAATGAGCAGTTCTTC,-,TRBJ2-1,many,TRBV28
CAAGRSSEQFF,TGTGCCGCCGGGAGGTCAAGTGAGCAGTTCTTC,TRBD2,TRBJ2-1,-,TRBV24-1
CASSSQFLAGGPTGELFF,TGTGCCAGCAGTTCTCAATTCCTAGCGGGAGGGCCGACCGGGGAGCTGTTTTTT,TRBD2,TRBJ2-2,many,TRBV12-3/TRBV12-4
CASSLSFNYGYTF,TGTGCCAGCAGCCTAAGTTTTAACTATGGCTACACCTTC,-,TRBJ1-2,many,TRBV3-1
CASSFGGAEDYGYTF,TGTGCCAGCAGTTTCGGGGGGGCCGAGGACTATGGCTACACCTTC,-,TRBJ1-2,many,TRBV28
CASSQGSAGGPGTQYF,TGCGCCAGCAGCCAAGGCTCTGCGGGAGGGCCTGGGACGCAGTATTTT,TRBD2,TRBJ2-3,-,TRBV4-1
CAWSVRGVTYEQYF,TGTGCCTGGAGTGTCAGGGGGGTGACCTACGAGCAGTACTTC,-,TRBJ2-7,many,TRBV30
CASSLGPRGVNQPQHF,TGTGCCAGCAGCCTAGGTCCCAGGGGGGTCAATCAGCCCCAGCATTTT,TRBD1,TRBJ1-5,-,TRBV7-8
CAIGTRSGANVLTF,TGTGCCATCGGGACCCGCTCTGGGGCCAACGTCCTGACTTTC,-,TRBJ2-6,-,TRBV6-1
CSAPTDGPSYEQYF,TGCAGTGCGCCTACGGATGGCCCCTCCTACGAGCAGTACTTC,-,TRBJ2-7,many,TRBV20-1
CASSPRVVGARGYGYTF,TGTGCCAGCAGCCCGCGGGTTGTCGGGGCGCGGGGCTATGGCTACACCTTC,-,TRBJ1-2,many,TRBV28
CASSLGASGRASNEQFF,TGCGCCAGCAGCTTGGGCGCTAGCGGGAGGGCCTCAAATGAGCAGTTCTTC,TRBD2,TRBJ2-1,many,TRBV5-1
CASSTNSLGEQFF,TGTGCCAGCAGTACTAATTCCCTGGGAGAGCAGTTCTTC,-,TRBJ2-1,many,TRBV12-3/TRBV12-4
CACRMGARLEAFF,TGTGCCTGCCGCATGGGGGCACGGCTTGAAGCTTTCTTT,-,TRBJ1-1,many,TRBV30
CASSYSGPYEQYF,TGTGCCAGCAGTTACTCCGGGCCCTACGAGCAGTACTTC,-,TRBJ2-7,many,TRBV27
CASSFLGRDVNYGYTF,TGTGCCAGCAGCTTCCTAGGTCGTGACGTTAACTATGGCTACACCTTC,-,TRBJ1-2,many,TRBV7-9
CANGAVSSGANVLTF,TGTGCCAACGGGGCAGTTAGTTCTGGGGCCAACGTCCTGACTTTC,-,TRBJ2-6,many,TRBV12-3/TRBV12-4